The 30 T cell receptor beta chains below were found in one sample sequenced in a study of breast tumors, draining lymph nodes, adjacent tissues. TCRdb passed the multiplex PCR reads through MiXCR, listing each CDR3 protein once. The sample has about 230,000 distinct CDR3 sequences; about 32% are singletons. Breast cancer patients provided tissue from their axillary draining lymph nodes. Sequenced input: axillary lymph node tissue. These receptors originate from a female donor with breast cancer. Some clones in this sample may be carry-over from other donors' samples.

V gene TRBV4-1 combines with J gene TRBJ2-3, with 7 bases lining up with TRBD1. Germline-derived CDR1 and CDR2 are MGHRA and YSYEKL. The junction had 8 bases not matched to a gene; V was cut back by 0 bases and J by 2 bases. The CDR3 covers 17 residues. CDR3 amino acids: CASSQDEAGQDTDTQYF. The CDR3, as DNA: TGCGCCAGCAGCCAAGATGAGGCAGGACAGGACACAGATACGCAGTATTTT.

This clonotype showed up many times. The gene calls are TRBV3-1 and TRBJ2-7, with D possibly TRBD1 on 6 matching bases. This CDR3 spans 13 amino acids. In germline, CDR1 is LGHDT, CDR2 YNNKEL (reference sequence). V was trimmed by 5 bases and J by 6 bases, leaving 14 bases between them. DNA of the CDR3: TGTGCCAGCAGCTCCTCTACAGGGATCGAGCAGTACTTC. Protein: CASSSSTGIEQYF.

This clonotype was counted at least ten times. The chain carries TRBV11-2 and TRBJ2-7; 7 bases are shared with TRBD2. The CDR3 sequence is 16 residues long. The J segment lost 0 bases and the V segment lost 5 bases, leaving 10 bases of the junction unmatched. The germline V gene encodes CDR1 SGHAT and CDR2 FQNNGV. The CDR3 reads CASSRPLADYSYEQYF. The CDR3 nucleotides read TGTGCCAGCAGCCGACCTCTAGCGGACTACTCCTACGAGCAGTACTTC.

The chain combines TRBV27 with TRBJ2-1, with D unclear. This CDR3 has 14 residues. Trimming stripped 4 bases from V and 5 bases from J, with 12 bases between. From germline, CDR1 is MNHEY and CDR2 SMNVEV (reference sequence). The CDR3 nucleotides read TGTGCCAGCAGTTCCCCCTCTCAAAACAATGAGCAGTTCTTC. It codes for CASSSPSQNNEQFF.

CDR3 loop: CSVSPRTQGYYTETQYF. In DNA, the CDR3 is TGCAGCGTAAGTCCCAGAACGCAGGGGTACTATACGGAGACCCAGTACTTC. The rearrangement links TRBV29-1 to TRBJ2-5, with D perhaps matching TRBD1 (6 bases). V lost 6 bases and J lost 5, with 28 bases in between. The CDR3 loop spans 17 amino acids. Germline-derived CDR1 and CDR2 are SQVTM and ANQGSEA.

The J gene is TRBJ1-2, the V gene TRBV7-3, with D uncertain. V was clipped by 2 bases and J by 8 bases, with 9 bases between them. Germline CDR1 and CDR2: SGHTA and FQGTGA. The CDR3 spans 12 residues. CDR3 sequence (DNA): TGTGCCAGCAGCTTAGGGGTGTGGGGCTACACCTTC. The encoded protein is CASSLGVWGYTF.

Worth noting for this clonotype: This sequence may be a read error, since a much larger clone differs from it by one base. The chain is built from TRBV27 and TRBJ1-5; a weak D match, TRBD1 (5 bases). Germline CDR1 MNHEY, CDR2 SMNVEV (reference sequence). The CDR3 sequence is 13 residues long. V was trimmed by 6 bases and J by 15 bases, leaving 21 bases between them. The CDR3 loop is CASSPRVWTARHF. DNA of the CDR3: TGTGCCAGCAGCCCCAGGGTTTGGACGGCCCGGCATTTT.

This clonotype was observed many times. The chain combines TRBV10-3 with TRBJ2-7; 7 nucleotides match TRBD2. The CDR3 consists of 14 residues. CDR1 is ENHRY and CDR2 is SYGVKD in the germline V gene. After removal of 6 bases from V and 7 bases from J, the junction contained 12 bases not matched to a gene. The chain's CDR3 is CAIRAAGDAGEQYF. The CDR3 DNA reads TGTGCCATCAGAGCGGCGGGGGATGCGGGGGAGCAGTACTTC.

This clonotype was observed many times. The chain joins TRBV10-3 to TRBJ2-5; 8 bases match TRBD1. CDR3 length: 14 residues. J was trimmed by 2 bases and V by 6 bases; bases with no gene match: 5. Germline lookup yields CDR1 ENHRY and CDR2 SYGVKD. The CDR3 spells CAISRQGIQETQYF. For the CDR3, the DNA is TGTGCCATCAGCCGACAGGGGATACAAGAGACCCAGTACTTC.

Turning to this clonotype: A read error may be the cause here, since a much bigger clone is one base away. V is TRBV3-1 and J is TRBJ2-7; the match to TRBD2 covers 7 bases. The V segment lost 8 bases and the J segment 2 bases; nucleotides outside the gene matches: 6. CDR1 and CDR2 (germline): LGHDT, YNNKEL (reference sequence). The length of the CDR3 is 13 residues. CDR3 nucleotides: TGTGCCAGCGGGGGGGAGGCACCCTACGAGCAGTACTTC. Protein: CASGGEAPYEQYF.

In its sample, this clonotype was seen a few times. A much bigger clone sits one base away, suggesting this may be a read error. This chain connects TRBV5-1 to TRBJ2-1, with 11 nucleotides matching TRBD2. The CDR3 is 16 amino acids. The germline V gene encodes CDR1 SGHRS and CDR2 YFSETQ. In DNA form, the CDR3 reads TGCACCAGCAGCCGGGGACTAGCGGTAGGGCTCAATGAGCAGTTCTTC. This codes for CTSSRGLAVGLNEQFF. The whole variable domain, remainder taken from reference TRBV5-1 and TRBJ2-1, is KAGVTQTPRYLIKTRGQQVTLSCSPISGHRSVSWYQQTPGQGLQFLFEYFSETQRNKGNFPGRFSGRQFSNSRSEMNVSTLELGDSALYLCTSSRGLAVGLNEQFFGPGTRLTVL.

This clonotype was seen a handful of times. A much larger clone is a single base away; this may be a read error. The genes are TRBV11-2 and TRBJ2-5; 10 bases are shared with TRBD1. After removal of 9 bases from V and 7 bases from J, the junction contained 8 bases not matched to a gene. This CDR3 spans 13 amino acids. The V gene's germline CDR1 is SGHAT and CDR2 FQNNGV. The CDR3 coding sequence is TGTGCCAGTACCGGGACAGGGGTAGGGACCCAGTACTTC. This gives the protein CASTGTGVGTQYF.

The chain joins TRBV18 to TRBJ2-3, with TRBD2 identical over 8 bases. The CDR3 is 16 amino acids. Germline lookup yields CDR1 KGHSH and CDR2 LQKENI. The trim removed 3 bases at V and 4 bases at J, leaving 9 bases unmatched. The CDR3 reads CASSPRSGSNADTQYF. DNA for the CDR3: TGTGCCAGCTCACCGAGGAGCGGGAGTAACGCAGATACGCAGTATTTT.

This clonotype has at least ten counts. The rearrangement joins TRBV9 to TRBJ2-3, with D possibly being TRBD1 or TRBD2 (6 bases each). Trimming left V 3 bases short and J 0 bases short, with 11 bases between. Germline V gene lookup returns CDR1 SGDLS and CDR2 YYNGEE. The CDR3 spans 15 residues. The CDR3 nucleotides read TGTGCCAGCAGCGCGACGGGGGCGAGCACAGATACGCAGTATTTT. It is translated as CASSATGASTDTQYF.

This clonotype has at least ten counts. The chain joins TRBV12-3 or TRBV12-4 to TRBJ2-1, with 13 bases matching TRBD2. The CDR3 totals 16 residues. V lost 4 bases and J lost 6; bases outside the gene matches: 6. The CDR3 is CASSSGTSGIGNEQFF. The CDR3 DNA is TGTGCCAGCAGTTCCGGGACTAGCGGGATAGGCAATGAGCAGTTCTTC.

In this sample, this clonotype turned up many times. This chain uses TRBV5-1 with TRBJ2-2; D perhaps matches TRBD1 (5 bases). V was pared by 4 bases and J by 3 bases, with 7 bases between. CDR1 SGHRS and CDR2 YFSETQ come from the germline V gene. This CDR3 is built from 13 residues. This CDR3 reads CASSRGDTGELFF. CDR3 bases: TGCGCCAGCAGCAGGGGTGACACCGGGGAGCTGTTTTTT.

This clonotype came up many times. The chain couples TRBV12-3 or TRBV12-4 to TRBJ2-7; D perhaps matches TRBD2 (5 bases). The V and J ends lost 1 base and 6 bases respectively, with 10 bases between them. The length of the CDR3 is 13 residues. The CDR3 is CASSLGEGFEQYF. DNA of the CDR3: TGTGCCAGCAGTTTAGGAGAGGGTTTCGAGCAGTACTTC.

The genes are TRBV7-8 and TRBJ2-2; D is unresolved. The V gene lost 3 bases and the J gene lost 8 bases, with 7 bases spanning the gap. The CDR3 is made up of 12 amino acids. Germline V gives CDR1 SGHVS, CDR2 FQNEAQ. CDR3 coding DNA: TGTGCCAGCAGCTTTTCTTCAGGGGAGCTGTTTTTT. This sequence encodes CASSFSSGELFF.

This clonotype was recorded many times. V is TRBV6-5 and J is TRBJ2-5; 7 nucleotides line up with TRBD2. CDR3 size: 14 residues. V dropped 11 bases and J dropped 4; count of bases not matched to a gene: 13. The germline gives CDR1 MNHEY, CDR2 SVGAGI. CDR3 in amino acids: CAASLGGAGETQYF. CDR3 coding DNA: TGTGCCGCGTCGCTGGGAGGGGCGGGAGAGACCCAGTACTTC.

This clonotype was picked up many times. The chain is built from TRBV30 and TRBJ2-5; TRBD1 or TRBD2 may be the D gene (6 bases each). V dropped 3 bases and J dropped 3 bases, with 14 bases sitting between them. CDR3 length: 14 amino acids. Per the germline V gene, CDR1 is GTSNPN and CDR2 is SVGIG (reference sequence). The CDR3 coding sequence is TGTGCCTGGAGCAGGGGAGGAATGGAAGAGACCCAGTACTTC. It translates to CAWSRGGMEETQYF.

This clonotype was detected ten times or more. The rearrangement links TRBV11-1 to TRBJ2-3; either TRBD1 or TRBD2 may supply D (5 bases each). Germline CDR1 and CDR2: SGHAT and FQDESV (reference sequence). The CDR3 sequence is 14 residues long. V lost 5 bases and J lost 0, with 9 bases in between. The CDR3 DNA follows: TGTGCCAGCAGCATGTGGGACAGCACAGATACGCAGTATTTT. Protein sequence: CASSMWDSTDTQYF.

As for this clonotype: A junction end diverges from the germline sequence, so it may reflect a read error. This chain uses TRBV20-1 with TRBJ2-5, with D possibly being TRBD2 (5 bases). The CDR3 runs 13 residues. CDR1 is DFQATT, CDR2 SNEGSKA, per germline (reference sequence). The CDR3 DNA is TGCAGTGCTCCTCGGGGAACCCAAGAGAGCCAGTACTTC. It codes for CSAPRGTQESQYF.

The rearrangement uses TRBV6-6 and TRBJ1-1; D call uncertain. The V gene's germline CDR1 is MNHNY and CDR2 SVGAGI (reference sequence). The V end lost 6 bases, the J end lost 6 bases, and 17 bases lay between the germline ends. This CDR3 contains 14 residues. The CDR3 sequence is CASSVGRERAEAFF. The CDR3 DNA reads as TGTGCCAGCAGCGTAGGTCGGGAACGGGCTGAAGCTTTCTTT.

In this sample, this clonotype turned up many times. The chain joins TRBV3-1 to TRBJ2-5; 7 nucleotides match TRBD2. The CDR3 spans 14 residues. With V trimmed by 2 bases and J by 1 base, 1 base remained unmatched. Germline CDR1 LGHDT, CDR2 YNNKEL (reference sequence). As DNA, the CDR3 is TGTGCCAGCAGCCAACTAGCGGCCCAAGAGACCCAGTACTTC. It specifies CASSQLAAQETQYF.

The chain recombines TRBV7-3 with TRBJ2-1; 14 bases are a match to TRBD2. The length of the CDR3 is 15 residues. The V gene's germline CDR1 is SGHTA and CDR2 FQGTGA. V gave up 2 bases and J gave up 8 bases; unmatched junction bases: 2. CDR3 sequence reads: CASSLGTSGSYEQFF. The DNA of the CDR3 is TGTGCCAGCAGCTTAGGGACTAGCGGGAGTTATGAGCAGTTCTTC.

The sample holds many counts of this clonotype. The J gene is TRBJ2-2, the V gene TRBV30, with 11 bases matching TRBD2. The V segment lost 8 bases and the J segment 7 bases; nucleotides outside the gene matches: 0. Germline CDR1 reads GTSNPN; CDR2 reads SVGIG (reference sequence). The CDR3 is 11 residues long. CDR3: CAGTSGGELFF. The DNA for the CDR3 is TGTGCCGGGACTAGCGGCGGGGAGCTGTTTTTT.

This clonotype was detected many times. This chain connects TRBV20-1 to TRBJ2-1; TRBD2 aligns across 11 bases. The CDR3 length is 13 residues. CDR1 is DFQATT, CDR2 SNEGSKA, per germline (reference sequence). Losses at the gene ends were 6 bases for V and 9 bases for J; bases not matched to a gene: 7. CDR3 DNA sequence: TGCAGTGCCACGGGGACTAGCGGTGGTGAGCAGTTCTTC. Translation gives CSATGTSGGEQFF.

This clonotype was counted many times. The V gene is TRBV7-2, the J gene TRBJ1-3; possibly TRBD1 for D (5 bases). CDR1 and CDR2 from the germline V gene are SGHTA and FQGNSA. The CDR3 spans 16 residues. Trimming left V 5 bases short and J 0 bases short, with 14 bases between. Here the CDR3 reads CASSPGLRDSGNTIYF. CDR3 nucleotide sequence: TGTGCCAGCAGCCCGGGACTGAGGGACTCTGGAAACACCATATATTTT.

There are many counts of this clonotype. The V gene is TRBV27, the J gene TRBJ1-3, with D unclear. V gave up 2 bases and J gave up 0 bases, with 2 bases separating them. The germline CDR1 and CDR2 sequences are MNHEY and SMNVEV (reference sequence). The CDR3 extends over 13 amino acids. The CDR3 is CASSLNSGNTIYF. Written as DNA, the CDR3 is TGTGCCAGCAGTTTAAACTCTGGAAACACCATATATTTT.

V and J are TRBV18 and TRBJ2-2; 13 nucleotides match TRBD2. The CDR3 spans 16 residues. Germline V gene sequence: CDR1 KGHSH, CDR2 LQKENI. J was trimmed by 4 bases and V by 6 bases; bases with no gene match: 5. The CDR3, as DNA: TGTGCCAGCTCTCGGACTAGCGGGGGCGGCACCGGGGAGCTGTTTTTT. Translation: CASSRTSGGGTGELFF.